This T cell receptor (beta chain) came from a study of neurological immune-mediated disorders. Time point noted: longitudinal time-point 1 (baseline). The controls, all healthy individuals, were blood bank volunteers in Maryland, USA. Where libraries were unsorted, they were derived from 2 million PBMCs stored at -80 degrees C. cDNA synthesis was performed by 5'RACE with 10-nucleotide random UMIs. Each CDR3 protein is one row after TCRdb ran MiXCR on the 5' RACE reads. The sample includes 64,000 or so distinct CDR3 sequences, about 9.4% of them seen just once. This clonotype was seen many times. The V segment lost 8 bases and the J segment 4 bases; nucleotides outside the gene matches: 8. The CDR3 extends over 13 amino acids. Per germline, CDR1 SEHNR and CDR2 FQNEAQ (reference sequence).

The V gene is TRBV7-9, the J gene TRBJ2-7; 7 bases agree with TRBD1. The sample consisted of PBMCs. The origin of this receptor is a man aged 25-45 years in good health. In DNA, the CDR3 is TGTGCCAGCCGGGACAGAAACGATTACGAGCAGTACTTC. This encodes CASRDRNDYEQYF.